The 22 T cell receptor beta chains given below trace back to one sample, sequenced in a study of cytomegalovirus exposure and HLA in healthy donors. Primers included in the PCR were 60 Vbeta and 13 Jbeta primers. Clones were sequenced by immunoSEQ multiplex PCR, and TCRdb holds only the in-frame ones, with some missing. The profile shows some 110,000 clones, about 72% of them singletons. The sequencing input was PBMCs. These receptors all come from a man aged 50 or older in good health and CMV-seropositive.

This clone turned up a few times. The gene calls are TRBV6-5 and TRBJ1-1, with TRBD1 matching over 8 bases. The V and J ends lost 7 bases and 5 bases, in that order; junction bases with no gene match: 9. CDR3 length: 14 amino acids. From germline, CDR1 is MNHEY and CDR2 SVGAGI. The CDR3 reads CASKVSQGATEAFF. The DNA for the CDR3 is TGTGCCAGCAAGGTTTCGCAGGGGGCGACTGAAGCTTTCTTT.

The chain joins TRBV29-1 to TRBJ1-5, with 7 nucleotides matching TRBD1. Germline lookup yields CDR1 SQVTM and CDR2 ANQGSEA. This CDR3 is built from 13 residues. The junction had 3 bases not matched to a gene; V was cut back by 6 bases and J by 1 base. The DNA for the CDR3 is TGCAGCGTACAGGGGATGAGCAATCAGCCCCAGCATTTT. Translated, it gives CSVQGMSNQPQHF.

The genes are TRBV19 and TRBJ2-7; weak D call: TRBD1 (5 bases). Trimming stripped 2 bases from V and 5 bases from J, with 13 bases between. The germline V gene has CDR1 LNHDA and CDR2 SQIVND (reference sequence). The CDR3 spans 14 residues. The CDR3 sequence: CASSIMDNPHEQYF. CDR3 nucleotides: TGTGCCAGTAGTATAATGGACAACCCCCACGAGCAGTACTTC.

The rearrangement uses TRBV5-1 and TRBJ1-1; 8 positions agree with TRBD1. The ends lost 6 bases at V and 1 base at J; junction bases unmatched: 14. Germline V gene sequence: CDR1 SGHRS, CDR2 YFSETQ. CDR3 length: 17 residues. The CDR3 spells CASTLGDRGDSNTEAFF. CDR3 DNA: TGCGCCAGCACCCTGGGAGACAGGGGCGACTCGAACACTGAAGCTTTCTTT.

The chain has TRBV30 and TRBJ1-1; a weak D match, TRBD1 (6 bases). CDR1 is GTSNPN and CDR2 is SVGIG in the germline V gene (reference sequence). The CDR3 runs 14 residues. The germline V and J ends were trimmed by 2 bases and 1 base, with 11 bases remaining between them. The CDR3 sequence is CAWSSRGGNTEAFF. The CDR3 region has the DNA TGTGCCTGGAGTTCAAGGGGGGGGAACACTGAAGCTTTCTTT.

This chain uses TRBV5-4 with TRBJ1-2; 9 nucleotides match TRBD1. CDR3 size: 15 residues. Germline V gene data show CDR1 as SGHNT and CDR2 as YYREEE (reference sequence). J was trimmed by 5 bases and V by 0 bases; bases with no gene match: 5. The DNA of the CDR3 is TGTGCCAGCAGCTTGGCAGGGACAGGGCGATATGGCTACACCTTC. This gives the protein CASSLAGTGRYGYTF.

This rearrangement joins TRBV5-1 to TRBJ2-1; the match to TRBD2 covers 9 bases. J was trimmed by 1 base and V by 5 bases; bases with no gene match: 4. This CDR3 contains 15 residues. In germline, CDR1 is SGHRS, CDR2 YFSETQ. CDR3 bases: TGCGCCAGCAGAAAAGGACTAGCGTCCTACAATGAGCAGTTCTTC. It is translated as CASRKGLASYNEQFF.

This chain joins TRBV5-6 and TRBJ2-3; D is uncertain. From germline, CDR1 is SGHDT and CDR2 YYEEEE. This CDR3 is 15 amino acids long. V dropped 4 bases and J dropped 1 base, with 13 bases sitting between them. As DNA, the CDR3 is TGTGCCAGCAGCCGCCGCCCCCGGGGCACAGATACGCAGTATTTT. Protein product: CASSRRPRGTDTQYF.

This sequence joins TRBV14 and TRBJ1-1; TRBD1 is a possible D gene (5 bases). The V gene's germline CDR1 is SGHDN and CDR2 FVKESK. V lost 2 bases and J lost 6, with 13 bases in between. The CDR3 contains 14 residues. CDR3 nucleotides: TGTGCCAGCAGCCAACCGACAGTTAGGGCTGAAGCTTTCTTT. This encodes CASSQPTVRAEAFF. Full variable domain (rest looked up from reference TRBV14 and TRBJ1-1): EAGVTQFPSHSVIEKGQTVTLRCDPISGHDNLYWYRRVMGKEIKFLLHFVKESKQDESGMPNNRFLAERTGGTYSTLKVQPAELEDSGVYFCASSQPTVRAEAFFGQGTRLTVV.

This clone was counted a single time. V is TRBV6-1 and J is TRBJ2-3, with 8 bases that match TRBD1. Trimming removed 6 bases from V and 3 bases from J; junction bases left unmatched: 8. CDR1 and CDR2 from the germline V gene are MNHNS and SASEGT. The CDR3 contains 15 residues. Written as DNA, the CDR3 is TGTGCCAGCAGCGTCTCAGGGGGCCTGACAGATACGCAGTATTTT. This translates into CASSVSGGLTDTQYF.

The chain couples TRBV2 to TRBJ2-1; weak D call: TRBD1 (5 bases). Trimming took off 7 bases at V and 0 bases at J, with 7 bases between the two ends. Looked up from germline, CDR1 is SNHLY and CDR2 is FYNNEI. The CDR3 consists of 13 residues. CDR3 nucleotides: TGTGCCAGCACAGGGTTCTCCTACAATGAGCAGTTCTTC. It specifies CASTGFSYNEQFF.

The V and J genes are TRBV28 and TRBJ2-3, with 10 bases aligning to TRBD2. The germline gives CDR1 MDHEN, CDR2 SYDVKM. The CDR3 is made up of 15 amino acids. After removal of 8 bases from V and 2 bases from J, the junction contained 7 bases not matched to a gene. CDR3 in DNA: TGTGCCAGCTTCAGCGGGGGGGCTAACACAGATACGCAGTATTTT. It specifies CASFSGGANTDTQYF.

This clone was found a few times. This chain joins TRBV7-2 and TRBJ2-5; TRBD1 is a possible D gene (6 bases). CDR1 is SGHTA and CDR2 is FQGNSA in the germline V gene. The germline V and J ends were trimmed by 2 bases and 2 bases, with 12 bases remaining between them. This CDR3 has 15 amino acids. The CDR3 DNA follows: TGTGCCAGCAGCTTATTCCAGGGGACACAAGAGACCCAGTACTTC. Amino acid sequence: CASSLFQGTQETQYF. Full variable domain (missing parts from reference TRBV7-2 and TRBJ2-5): GAGVSQSPSNKVTEKGKDVELRCDPISGHTALYWYRQSLGQGLEFLIYFQGNSAPDKSGLPSDRFSAERTGGSVSTLTIQRTQQEDSAVYLCASSLFQGTQETQYFGPGTRLLVL.

This clone turned up a few times. V is TRBV6-5 and J is TRBJ1-1; TRBD1 is a possible D gene (6 bases). CDR3 length: 12 residues. The V end lost 4 bases, the J end lost 7 bases, and 10 bases lay between the germline ends. CDR1 MNHEY and CDR2 SVGAGI come from the germline V gene. The CDR3 DNA is TGTGCCAGCAGTTCCCACAGGGTTGAAGCTTTCTTT. Translating it yields CASSSHRVEAFF.

The chain is built from TRBV10-1 and TRBJ2-3, with 11 positions matching TRBD2. CDR1 and CDR2 from the germline V gene are WNHNN and SYGVQD (reference sequence). This CDR3 comprises 18 residues. V lost 3 bases, J lost 4 bases, and 12 bases stayed unmatched. CDR3 bases: TGCGCCAGCAGTGACCCTCAGAATAGCGGGGGGGCCGCAGATACGCAGTATTTT. The encoded protein is CASSDPQNSGGAADTQYF.

V and J are TRBV5-1 and TRBJ2-7; D is possibly TRBD1 (6 bases). CDR3 length equals 14 residues. Trimming left V 3 bases short and J 1 base short, with 11 bases between. Looked up from germline, CDR1 is SGHRS and CDR2 is YFSETQ. The CDR3 loop reads CASSYRVGSYEQYF. CDR3 bases: TGCGCCAGCAGCTACAGGGTAGGTTCCTACGAGCAGTACTTC.

This clone was detected only a few times. The rearrangement links TRBV6-5 to TRBJ1-1; 9 bases map to TRBD1. The length of the CDR3 is 14 residues. The trim removed 7 bases at V and 7 bases at J, leaving 10 bases unmatched. From germline, CDR1 is MNHEY and CDR2 SVGAGI. For the CDR3, the DNA is TGTGCCAGCACTAAACAGGGACAGGGTGGTGAAGCTTTCTTT. Amino acids: CASTKQGQGGEAFF.

This clone was picked up one time. The chain joins TRBV5-1 to TRBJ2-7; 12 bases are shared with TRBD2. CDR3 length: 15 amino acids. Unmatched junction bases numbered 5, after V lost 0 bases and J lost 7 bases. CDR1 is SGHRS, CDR2 YFSETQ, per germline. In DNA form, the CDR3 reads TGCGCCAGCAGCTTGGCCCTAGCGGGGGGGCGTGAGCAGTACTTC. Its protein product is CASSLALAGGREQYF.

This clone is a singleton in its sample. This chain links TRBV30 with TRBJ2-7, with TRBD1 as a possible D gene (5 bases). The CDR3 contains 12 residues. The ends were cut back, 5 bases at V and 2 bases at J, with 10 bases in the middle. Germline CDR1 reads GTSNPN; CDR2 reads SVGIG (reference sequence). CDR3 in amino acids: CAWGVGPYEQYF. The DNA of the CDR3 is TGTGCCTGGGGGGTGGGGCCCTACGAGCAGTACTTC. Combining the CDR3 with reference TRBV30 and TRBJ2-7 gives the whole variable domain SQTIHQWPATLVQPVGSPLSLECTVEGTSNPNLYWYRQAAGRGLQLLFYSVGIGQISSEVPQNLSASRPQDRQFILSSKKLLLSDSGFYLCAWGVGPYEQYFGPGTRLTVT.

The rearrangement joins TRBV18 to TRBJ2-1; 7 bases fit TRBD2. V was pared by 6 bases and J by 7 bases, with 9 bases of the junction left unmatched. There are 14 residues in the CDR3. Germline V gene lookup returns CDR1 KGHSH and CDR2 LQKENI. CDR3 protein: CASSPRLAENEQFF. The CDR3, as DNA: TGTGCCAGCTCGCCTCGACTAGCAGAGAATGAGCAGTTCTTC.

The rearrangement links TRBV7-2 to TRBJ2-7; TRBD2 might be the D (6 bases). This CDR3 has 18 amino acids. The V end lost 0 bases, the J end lost 3 bases, and 21 bases lay between the germline ends. Germline CDR1 reads SGHTA; CDR2 reads FQGNSA. CDR3 sequence: CASSLASVGRWGGYEQYF. DNA of the CDR3: TGTGCCAGCAGCTTAGCGTCTGTCGGGCGGTGGGGAGGCTACGAGCAGTACTTC.

The genes are TRBV7-6 and TRBJ2-7; D is ambiguous. The CDR3 contains 12 residues. Trimming took off 2 bases at V and 6 bases at J, with 8 bases between the two ends. From germline, CDR1 is SGHVS and CDR2 FNYEAQ. This chain's CDR3 is CASSLPLREQYF. The CDR3 DNA is TGTGCCAGCAGCTTACCCCTTCGCGAGCAGTACTTC.